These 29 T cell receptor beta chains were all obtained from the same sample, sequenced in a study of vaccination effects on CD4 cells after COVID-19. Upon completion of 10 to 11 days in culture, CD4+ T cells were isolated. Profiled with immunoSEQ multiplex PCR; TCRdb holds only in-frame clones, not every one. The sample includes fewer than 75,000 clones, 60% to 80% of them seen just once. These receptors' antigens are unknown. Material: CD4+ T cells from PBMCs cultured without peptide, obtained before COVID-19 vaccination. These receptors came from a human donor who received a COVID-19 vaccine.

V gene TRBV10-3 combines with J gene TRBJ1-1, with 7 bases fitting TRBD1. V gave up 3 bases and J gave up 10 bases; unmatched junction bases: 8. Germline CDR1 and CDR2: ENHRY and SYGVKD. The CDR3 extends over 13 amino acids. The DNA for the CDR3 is TGTGCCATCAGTGAAAACAGACAGGGACGAGCTTTCTTT. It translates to CAISENRQGRAFF.

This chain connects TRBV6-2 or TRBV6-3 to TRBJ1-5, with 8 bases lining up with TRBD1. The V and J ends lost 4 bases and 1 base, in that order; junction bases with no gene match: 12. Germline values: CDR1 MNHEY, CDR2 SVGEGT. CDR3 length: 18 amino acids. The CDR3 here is CASSSDRGKIYSNQPQHF. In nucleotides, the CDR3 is TGTGCCAGCAGTTCCGACAGGGGAAAGATCTACAGCAATCAGCCCCAGCATTTT.

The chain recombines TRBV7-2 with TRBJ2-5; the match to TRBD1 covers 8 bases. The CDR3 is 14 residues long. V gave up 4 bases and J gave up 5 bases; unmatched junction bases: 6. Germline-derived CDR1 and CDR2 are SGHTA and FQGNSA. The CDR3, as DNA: TGTGCCAGCAGCTACGGACAGGGCGTCGAGACCCAGTACTTC. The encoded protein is CASSYGQGVETQYF.

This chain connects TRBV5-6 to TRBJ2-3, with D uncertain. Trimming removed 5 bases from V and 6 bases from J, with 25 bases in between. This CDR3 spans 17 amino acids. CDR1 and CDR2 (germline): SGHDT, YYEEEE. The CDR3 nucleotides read TGTGCCAGCAGTTGGGTTCGATCGTTACTACTCGGGGATACGCAGTATTTT. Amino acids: CASSWVRSLLLGDTQYF.

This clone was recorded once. CDR3 amino acids: CASSVGATSTDTQYF. CDR3 DNA sequence: TGTGCCAGCAGCGTAGGCGCTACTAGCACAGATACGCAGTATTTT. The chain links TRBV9 to TRBJ2-3; D is undetermined. Per germline, CDR1 SGDLS and CDR2 YYNGEE. CDR3 length: 15 amino acids. Trimming took off 0 bases at V and 0 bases at J, with 8 bases between the two ends.

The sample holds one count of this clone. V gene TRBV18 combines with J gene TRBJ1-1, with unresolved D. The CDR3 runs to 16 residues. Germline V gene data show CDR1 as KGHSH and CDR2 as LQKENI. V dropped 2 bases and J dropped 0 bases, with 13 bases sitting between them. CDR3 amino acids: CASSPITVNMNTEAFF. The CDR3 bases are TGTGCCAGCTCACCAATTACAGTTAACATGAACACTGAAGCTTTCTTT. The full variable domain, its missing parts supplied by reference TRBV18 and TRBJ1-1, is NAGVMQNPRHLVRRRGQEARLRCSPMKGHSHVYWYRQLPEEGLKFMVYLQKENIIDESGMPKERFSAEFPKEGPSILRIQQVVRGDSAAYFCASSPITVNMNTEAFFGQGTRLTVV.

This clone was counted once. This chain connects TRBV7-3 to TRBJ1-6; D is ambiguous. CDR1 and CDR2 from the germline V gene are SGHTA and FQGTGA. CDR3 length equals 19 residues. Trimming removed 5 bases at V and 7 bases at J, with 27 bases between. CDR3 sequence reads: CASSPGNEVAGLRNSPLHF. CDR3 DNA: TGTGCCAGCAGCCCTGGGAACGAGGTGGCTGGGCTTCGGAATTCACCCCTCCACTTT.

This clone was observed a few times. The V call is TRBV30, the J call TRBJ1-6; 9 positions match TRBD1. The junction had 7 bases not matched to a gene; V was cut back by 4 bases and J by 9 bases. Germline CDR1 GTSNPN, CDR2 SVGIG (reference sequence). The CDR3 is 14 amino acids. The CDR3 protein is CAWMDRGIFSPLHF. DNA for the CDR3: TGTGCCTGGATGGACAGGGGAATCTTTTCACCCCTCCACTTT.

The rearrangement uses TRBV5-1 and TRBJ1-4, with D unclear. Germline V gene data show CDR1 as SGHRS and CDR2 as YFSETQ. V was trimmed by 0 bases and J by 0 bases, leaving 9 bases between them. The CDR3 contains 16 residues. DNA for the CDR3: TGCGCCAGCAGCTTGGATCGCAGTGCAACTAATGAAAAACTGTTTTTT. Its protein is CASSLDRSATNEKLFF.

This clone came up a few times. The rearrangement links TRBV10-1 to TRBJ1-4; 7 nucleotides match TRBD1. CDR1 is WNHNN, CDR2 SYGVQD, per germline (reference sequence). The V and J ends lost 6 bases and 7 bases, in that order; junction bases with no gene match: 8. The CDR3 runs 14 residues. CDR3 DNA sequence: TGCGCCAGCAGGAACAGGGGAGTAAGTGAAAAACTGTTTTTT. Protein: CASRNRGVSEKLFF.

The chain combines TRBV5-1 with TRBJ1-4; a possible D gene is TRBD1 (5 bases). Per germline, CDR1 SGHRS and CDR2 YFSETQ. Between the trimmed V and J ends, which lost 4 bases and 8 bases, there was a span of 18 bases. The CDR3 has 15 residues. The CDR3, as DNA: TGCGCCAGCAGCCCGTTACCCAACAAGGGGGAAAAACTGTTTTTT. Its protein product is CASSPLPNKGEKLFF.

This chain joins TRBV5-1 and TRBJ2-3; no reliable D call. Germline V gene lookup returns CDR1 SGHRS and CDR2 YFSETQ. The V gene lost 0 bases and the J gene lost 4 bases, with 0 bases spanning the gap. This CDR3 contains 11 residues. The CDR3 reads CASSLADTQYF. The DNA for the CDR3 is TGCGCCAGCAGCTTGGCAGATACGCAGTATTTT.

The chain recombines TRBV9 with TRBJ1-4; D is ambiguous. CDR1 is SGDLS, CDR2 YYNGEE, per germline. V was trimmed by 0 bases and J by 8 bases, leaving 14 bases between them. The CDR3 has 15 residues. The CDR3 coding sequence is TGTGCCAGCAGCGTAGGGCCGCCTATCGGGGAAAAACTGTTTTTT. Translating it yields CASSVGPPIGEKLFF. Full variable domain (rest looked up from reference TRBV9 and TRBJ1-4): DSGVTQTPKHLITATGQRVTLRCSPRSGDLSVYWYQQSLDQGLQFLIQYYNGEERAKGNILERFSAQQFPDLHSELNLSSLELGDSALYFCASSVGPPIGEKLFFGSGTQLSVL.

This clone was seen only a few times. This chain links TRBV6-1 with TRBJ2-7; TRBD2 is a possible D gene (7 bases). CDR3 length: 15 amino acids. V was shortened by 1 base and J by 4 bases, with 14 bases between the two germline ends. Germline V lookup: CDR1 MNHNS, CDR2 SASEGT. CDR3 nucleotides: TGTGCCAGCAGTGAAGGAACAGGGAGGGAGTACGAGCAGTACGTC. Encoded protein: CASSEGTGREYEQYV.

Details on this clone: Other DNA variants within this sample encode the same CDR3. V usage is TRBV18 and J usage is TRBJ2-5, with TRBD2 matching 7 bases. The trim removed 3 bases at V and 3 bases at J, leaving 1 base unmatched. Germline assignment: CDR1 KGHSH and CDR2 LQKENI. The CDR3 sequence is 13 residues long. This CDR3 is CASSPGLKETQYF. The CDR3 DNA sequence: TGTGCCAGCTCACCGGGACTAAAAGAGACCCAGTACTTC. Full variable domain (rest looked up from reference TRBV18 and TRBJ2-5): NAGVMQNPRHLVRRRGQEARLRCSPMKGHSHVYWYRQLPEEGLKFMVYLQKENIIDESGMPKERFSAEFPKEGPSILRIQQVVRGDSAAYFCASSPGLKETQYFGPGTRLLVL.

The CDR3, as DNA: TGTGCCAGTAGTACCGGGACAGTCAATGAAAAACTGTTTTTT. This gives the protein CASSTGTVNEKLFF. The gene calls are TRBV19 and TRBJ1-4, with 7 bases fitting TRBD1. Losses at the gene ends were 4 bases for V and 5 bases for J; bases not matched to a gene: 4. Per germline, CDR1 LNHDA and CDR2 SQIVND (reference sequence). The CDR3 spans 14 residues.

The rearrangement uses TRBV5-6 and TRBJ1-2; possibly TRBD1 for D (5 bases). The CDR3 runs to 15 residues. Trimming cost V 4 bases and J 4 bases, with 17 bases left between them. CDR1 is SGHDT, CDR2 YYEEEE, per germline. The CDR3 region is CASSRREGLGYGYTF. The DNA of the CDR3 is TGTGCCAGCAGCCGCAGGGAGGGGCTCGGCTATGGCTACACCTTC.

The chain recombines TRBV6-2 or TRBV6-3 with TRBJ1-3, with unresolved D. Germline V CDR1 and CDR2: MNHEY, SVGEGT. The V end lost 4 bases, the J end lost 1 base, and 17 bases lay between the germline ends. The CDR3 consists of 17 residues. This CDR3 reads CASSFGRTADSGNTIYF. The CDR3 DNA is TGTGCCAGCAGTTTTGGGCGTACTGCCGATTCTGGAAACACCATATATTTT.

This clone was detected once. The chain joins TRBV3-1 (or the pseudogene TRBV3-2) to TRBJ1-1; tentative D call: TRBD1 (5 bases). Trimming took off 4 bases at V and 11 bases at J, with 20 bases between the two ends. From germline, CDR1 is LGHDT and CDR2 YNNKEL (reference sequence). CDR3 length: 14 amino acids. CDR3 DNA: TGTGCCAGCAGCCCCATGGAGGGGCCAGCGGAGGCTTTCTTT. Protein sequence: CASSPMEGPAEAFF.

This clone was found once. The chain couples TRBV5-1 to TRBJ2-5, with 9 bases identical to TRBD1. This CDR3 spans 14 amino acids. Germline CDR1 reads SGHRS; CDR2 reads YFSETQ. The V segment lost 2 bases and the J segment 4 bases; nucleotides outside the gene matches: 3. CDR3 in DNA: TGCGCCAGCAGCTTCGACAGGGGGGGAGAGACCCAGTACTTC. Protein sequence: CASSFDRGGETQYF.

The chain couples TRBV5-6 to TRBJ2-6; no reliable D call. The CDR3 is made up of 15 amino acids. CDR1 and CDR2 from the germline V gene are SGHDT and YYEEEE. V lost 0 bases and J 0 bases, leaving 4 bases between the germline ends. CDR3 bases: TGTGCCAGCAGCTTGGCACGCTCTGGGGCCAACGTCCTGACTTTC. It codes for CASSLARSGANVLTF. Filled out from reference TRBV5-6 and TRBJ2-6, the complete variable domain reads DAGVTQSPTHLIKTRGQQVTLRCSPKSGHDTVSWYQQALGQGPQFIFQYYEEEERQRGNFPDRFSGHQFPNYSSELNVNALLLGDSALYLCASSLARSGANVLTFGAGSRLTVL.

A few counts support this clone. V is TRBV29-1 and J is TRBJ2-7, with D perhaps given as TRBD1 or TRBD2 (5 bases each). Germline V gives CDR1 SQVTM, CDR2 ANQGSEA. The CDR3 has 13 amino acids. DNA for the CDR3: TGCAGAAAACATGGGGGATTCCTATGGGAGCAGTACGTC. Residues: CRKHGGFLWEQYV.

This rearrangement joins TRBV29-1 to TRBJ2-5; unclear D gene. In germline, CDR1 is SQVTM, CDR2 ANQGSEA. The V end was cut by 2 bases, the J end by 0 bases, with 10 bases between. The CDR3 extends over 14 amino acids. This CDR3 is CSVESVQNQETQYF. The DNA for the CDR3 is TGCAGCGTTGAATCAGTACAGAACCAAGAGACCCAGTACTTC.

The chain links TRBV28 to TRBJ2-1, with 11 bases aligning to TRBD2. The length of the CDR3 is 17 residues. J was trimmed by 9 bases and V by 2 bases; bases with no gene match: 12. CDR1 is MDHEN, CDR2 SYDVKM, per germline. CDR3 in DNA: TGTGCCAGCAGTTTACCCTCACTAGCGGGGGTGACGGGTGAGCAGTTCTTC. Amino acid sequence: CASSLPSLAGVTGEQFF. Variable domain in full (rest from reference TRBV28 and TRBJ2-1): DVKVTQSSRYLVKRTGEKVFLECVQDMDHENMFWYRQDPGLGLRLIYFSYDVKMKEKGDIPEGYSVSREKKERFSLILESASTNQTSMYLCASSLPSLAGVTGEQFFGPGTRLTVL.

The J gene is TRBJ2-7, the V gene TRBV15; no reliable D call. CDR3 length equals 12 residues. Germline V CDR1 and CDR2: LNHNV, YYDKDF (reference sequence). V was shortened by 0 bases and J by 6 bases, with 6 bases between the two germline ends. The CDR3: CATSRDRFEQYV. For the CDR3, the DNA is TGTGCCACCAGCAGAGACCGCTTCGAGCAGTACGTC.

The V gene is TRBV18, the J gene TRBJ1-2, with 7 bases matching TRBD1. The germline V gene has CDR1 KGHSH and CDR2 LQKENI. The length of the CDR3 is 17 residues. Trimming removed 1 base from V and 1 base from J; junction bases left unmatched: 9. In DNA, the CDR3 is TGTGCCAGCTCACCACTAAGAACGGGGACAGATAACTATGGCTACACCTTC. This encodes CASSPLRTGTDNYGYTF.

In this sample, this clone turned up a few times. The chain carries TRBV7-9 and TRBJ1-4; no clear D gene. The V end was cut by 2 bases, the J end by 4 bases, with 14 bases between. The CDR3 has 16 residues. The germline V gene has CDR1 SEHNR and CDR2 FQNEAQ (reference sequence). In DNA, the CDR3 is TGTGCCAGCAGCTTAATCCGAATACCGCATAATGAAAAACTGTTTTTT. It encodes CASSLIRIPHNEKLFF.

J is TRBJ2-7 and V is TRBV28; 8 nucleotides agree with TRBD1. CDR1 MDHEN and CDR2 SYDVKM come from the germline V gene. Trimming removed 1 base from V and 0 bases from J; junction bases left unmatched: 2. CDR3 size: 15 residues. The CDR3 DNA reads TGTGCCAGCAGTTTATACAGGGGGAGCTCCTACGAGCAGTACGTC. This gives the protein CASSLYRGSSYEQYV.

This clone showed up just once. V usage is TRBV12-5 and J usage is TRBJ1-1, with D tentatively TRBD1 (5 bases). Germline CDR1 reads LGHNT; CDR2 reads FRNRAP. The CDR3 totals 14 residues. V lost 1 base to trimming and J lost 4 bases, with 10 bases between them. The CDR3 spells CASGLGGRSTEAFF. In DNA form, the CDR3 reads TGTGCTAGTGGTTTGGGGGGCAGGAGCACTGAAGCTTTCTTT. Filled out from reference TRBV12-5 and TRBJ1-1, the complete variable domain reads DARVTQTPRHKVTEMGQEVTMRCQPILGHNTVFWYRQTMMQGLELLAYFRNRAPLDDSGMPKDRFSAEMPDATLATLKIQPSEPRDSAVYFCASGLGGRSTEAFFGQGTRLTVV.